This TCR beta chain was sequenced in a study of T cell changes during pregnancy in multiple sclerosis. The protocol was immunoSEQ multiplex PCR, while the TCRdb copy is restricted to in-frame clones and leaves out a portion. This repertoire shows approximately 120,000 clones, about 96% found once; its top ten account for less than 0.55%. The CDR3 covers 15 residues. With V trimmed by 0 bases and J by 4 bases, 3 bases remained unmatched. CDR1 and CDR2 (germline): SGHRS, YFSETQ. The sample here was peripheral blood, taken after pregnancy. This receptor was taken from a female donor with multiple sclerosis, enrolled in a pregnancy study. This chain uses TRBV5-1 with TRBJ2-2, with TRBD2 identical over 7 bases. The CDR3 DNA follows: TGCGCCAGCAGCTTGGCCCAGCGGGGCACCGGGGAGCTGTTTTTT. This translates into CASSLAQRGTGELFF.